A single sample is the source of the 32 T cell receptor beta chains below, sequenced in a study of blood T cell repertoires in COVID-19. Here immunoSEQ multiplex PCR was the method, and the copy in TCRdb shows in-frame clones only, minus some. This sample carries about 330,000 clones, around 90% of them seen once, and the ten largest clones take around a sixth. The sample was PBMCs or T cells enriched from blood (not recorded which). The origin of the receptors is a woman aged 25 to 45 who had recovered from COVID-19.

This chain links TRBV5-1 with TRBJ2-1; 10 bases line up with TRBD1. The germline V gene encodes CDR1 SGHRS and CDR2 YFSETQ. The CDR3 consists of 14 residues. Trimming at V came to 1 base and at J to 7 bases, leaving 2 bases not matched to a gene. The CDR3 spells CASSLLGQGNEQFF. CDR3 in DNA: TGCGCCAGCAGCTTGTTGGGACAGGGGAATGAGCAGTTCTTC.

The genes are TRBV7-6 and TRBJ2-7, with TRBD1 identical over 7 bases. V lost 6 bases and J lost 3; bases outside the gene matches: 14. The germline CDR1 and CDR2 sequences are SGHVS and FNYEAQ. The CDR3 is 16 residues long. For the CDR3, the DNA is TGTGCCAGCAGTTCTGATACAGGGGTTTCATACTACGAGCAGTACTTC. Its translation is CASSSDTGVSYYEQYF.

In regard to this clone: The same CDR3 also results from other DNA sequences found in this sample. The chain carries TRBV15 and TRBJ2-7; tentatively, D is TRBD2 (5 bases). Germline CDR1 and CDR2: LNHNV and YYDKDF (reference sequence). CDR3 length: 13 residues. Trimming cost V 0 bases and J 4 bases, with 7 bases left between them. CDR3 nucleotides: TGTGCCACCAGCAGAGATCCGGGGTACGAGCAGTACTTC. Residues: CATSRDPGYEQYF.

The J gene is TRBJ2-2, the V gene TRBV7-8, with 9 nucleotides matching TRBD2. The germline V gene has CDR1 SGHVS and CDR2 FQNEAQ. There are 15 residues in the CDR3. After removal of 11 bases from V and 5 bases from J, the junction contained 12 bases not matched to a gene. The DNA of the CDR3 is TGTGCCCGAGGGGAATTAGCGGGGGAGACCGGGGAGCTGTTTTTT. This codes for CARGELAGETGELFF. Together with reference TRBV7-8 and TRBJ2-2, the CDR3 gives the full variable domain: GAGVSQSPRYKVAKRGQDVALRCDPISGHVSLFWYQQALGQGPEFLTYFQNEAQLDKSGLPSDRFFAERPEGSVSTLKIQRTQQEDSAVYLCARGELAGETGELFFGEGSRLTVL.

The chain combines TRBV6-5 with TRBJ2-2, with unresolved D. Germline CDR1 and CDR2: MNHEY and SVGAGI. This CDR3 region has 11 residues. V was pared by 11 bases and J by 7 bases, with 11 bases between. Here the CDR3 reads CAVSSGGELFF. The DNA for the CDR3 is TGTGCCGTCTCGTCCGGCGGGGAGCTGTTTTTT.

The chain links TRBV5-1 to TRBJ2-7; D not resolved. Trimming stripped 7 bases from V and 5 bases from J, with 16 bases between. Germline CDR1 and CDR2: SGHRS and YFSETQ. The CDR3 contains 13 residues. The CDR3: CASRRSPGDEQYF. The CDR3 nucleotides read TGCGCCAGCCGAAGAAGCCCTGGAGACGAGCAGTACTTC. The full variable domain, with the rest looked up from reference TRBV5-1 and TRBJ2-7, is KAGVTQTPRYLIKTRGQQVTLSCSPISGHRSVSWYQQTPGQGLQFLFEYFSETQRNKGNFPGRFSGRQFSNSRSEMNVSTLELGDSALYLCASRRSPGDEQYFGPGTRLTVT.

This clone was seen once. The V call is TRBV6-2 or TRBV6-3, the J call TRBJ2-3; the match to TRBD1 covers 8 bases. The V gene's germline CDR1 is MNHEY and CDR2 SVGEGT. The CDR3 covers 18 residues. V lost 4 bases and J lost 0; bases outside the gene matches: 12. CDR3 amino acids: CASSLEVQGAASTDTQYF. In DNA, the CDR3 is TGTGCCAGCAGTTTGGAAGTGCAGGGGGCGGCTAGCACAGATACGCAGTATTTT.

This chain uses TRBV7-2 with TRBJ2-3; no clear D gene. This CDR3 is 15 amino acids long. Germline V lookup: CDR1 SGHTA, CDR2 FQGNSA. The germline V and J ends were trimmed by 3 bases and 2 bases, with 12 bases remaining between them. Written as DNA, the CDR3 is TGTGCCAGCAGCTTTAAGCGTCTAAACACAGATACGCAGTATTTT. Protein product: CASSFKRLNTDTQYF.

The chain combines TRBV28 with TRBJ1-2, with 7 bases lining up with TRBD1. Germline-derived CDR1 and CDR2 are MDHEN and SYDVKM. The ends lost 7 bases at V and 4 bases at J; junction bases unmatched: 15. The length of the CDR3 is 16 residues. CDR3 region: CASTLSRAGGGYGYTF. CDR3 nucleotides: TGTGCCAGCACCCTGTCCCGGGCAGGGGGTGGCTATGGCTACACCTTC.

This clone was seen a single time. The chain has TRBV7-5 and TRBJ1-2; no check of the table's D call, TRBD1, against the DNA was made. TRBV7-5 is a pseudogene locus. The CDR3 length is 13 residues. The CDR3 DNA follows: TGTGCCAGACCCCTAACAGGGGACTATGGCTACACCTTC. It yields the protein CARPLTGDYGYTF.

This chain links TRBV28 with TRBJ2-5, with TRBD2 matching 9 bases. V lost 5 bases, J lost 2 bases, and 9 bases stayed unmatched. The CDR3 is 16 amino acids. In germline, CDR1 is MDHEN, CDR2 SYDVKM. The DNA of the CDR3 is TGTGCCAGCAGTGCCCCGCCTAGCGGGAATCAAGAGACCCAGTACTTC. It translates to CASSAPPSGNQETQYF.

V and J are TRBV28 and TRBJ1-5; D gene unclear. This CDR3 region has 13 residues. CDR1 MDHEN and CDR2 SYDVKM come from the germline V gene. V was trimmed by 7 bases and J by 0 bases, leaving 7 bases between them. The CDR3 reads CASTYNSNQPQHF. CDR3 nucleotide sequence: TGTGCCAGCACCTATAATAGCAATCAGCCCCAGCATTTT.

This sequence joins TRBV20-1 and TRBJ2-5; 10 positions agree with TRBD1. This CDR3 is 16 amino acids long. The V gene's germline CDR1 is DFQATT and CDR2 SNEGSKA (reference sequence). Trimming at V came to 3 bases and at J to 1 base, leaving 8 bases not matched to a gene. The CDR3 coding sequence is TGCAGTGCTAGTCCCCGGGACAGGGGCCTCCAAGAGACCCAGTACTTC. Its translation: CSASPRDRGLQETQYF.

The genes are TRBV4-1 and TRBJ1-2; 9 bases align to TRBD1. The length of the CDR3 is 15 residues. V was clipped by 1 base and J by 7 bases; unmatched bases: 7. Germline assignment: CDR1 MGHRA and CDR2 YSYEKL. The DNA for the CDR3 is TGCGCCAGCAGCCAAGGGGACAGGGTAAGCTCTGGCTACACCTTC. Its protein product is CASSQGDRVSSGYTF.

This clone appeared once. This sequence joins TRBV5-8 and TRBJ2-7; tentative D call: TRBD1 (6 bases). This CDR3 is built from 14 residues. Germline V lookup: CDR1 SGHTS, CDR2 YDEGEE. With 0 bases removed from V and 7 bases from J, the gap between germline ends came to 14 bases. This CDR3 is CASSLDLQGREQYF. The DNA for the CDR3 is TGTGCCAGCAGCTTGGACCTACAGGGAAGAGAGCAGTACTTC.

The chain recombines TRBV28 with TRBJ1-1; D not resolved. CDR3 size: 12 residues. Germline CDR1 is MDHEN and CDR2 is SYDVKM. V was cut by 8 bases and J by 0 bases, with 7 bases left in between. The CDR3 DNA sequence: TGTGCCAGCCTTTCAGTGAACACTGAAGCTTTCTTT. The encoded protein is CASLSVNTEAFF.

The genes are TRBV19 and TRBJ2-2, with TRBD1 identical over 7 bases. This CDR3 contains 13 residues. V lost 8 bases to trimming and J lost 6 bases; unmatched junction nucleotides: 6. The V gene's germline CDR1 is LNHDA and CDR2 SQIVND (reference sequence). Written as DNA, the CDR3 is TGTGCCAGTTCTGGACAGGTTGCCGGGGAGCTGTTTTTT. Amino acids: CASSGQVAGELFF.

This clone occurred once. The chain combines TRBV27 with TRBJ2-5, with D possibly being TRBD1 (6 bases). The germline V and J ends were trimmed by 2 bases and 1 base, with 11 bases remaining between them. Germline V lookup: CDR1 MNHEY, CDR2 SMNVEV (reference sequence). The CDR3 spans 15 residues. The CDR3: CASSLLGTSQETQYF. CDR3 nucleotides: TGTGCCAGCAGTTTACTCGGGACAAGCCAAGAGACCCAGTACTTC.

CDR3 bases: TGTGCCAGCAGTTCGGACATTAATCAGCCCCAGCATTTT. Translated: CASSSDINQPQHF. This chain uses TRBV25-1 with TRBJ1-5, with TRBD1 as a possible D gene (5 bases). This CDR3 contains 13 residues. Trimming stripped 5 bases from V and 4 bases from J, with 9 bases between. Germline V CDR1 and CDR2: MGHDK, SYGVNS.

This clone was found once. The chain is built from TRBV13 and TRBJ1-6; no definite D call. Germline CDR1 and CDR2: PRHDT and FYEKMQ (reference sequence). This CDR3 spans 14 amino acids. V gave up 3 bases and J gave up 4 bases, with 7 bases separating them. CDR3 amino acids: CASSFSVYNSPLHF. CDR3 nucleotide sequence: TGTGCCAGCAGCTTTAGTGTTTATAATTCACCCCTCCACTTT.

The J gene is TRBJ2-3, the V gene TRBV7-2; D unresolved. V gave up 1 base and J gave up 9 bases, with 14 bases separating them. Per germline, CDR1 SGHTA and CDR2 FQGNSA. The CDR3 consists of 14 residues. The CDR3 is CASSLEWSEETQYF. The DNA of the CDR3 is TGTGCCAGCAGCTTAGAATGGTCCGAGGAAACGCAGTATTTT. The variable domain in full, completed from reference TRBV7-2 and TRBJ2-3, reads GAGVSQSPSNKVTEKGKDVELRCDPISGHTALYWYRQSLGQGLEFLIYFQGNSAPDKSGLPSDRFSAERTGGSVSTLTIQRTQQEDSAVYLCASSLEWSEETQYFGPGTRLTVL.

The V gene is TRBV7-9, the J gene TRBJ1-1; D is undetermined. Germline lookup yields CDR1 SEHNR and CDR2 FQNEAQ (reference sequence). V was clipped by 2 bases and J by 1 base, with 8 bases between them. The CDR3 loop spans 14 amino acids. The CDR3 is CASSLSIGNTEAFF. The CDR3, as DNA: TGTGCCAGCAGCTTAAGTATCGGGAACACTGAAGCTTTCTTT.

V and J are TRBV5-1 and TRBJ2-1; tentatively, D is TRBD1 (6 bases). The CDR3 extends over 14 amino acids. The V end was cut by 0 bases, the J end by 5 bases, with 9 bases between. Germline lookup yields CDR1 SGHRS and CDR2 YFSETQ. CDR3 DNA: TGCGCCAGCAGCTTGGGACAGGAACACAATGAGCAGTTCTTC. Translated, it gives CASSLGQEHNEQFF.

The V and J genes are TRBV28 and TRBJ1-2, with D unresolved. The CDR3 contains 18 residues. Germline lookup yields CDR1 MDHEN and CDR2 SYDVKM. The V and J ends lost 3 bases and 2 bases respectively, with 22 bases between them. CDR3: CASSLVVLGRFLNYGYTF. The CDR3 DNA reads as TGTGCCAGCAGTTTGGTGGTGCTCGGCAGGTTCCTAAACTATGGCTACACCTTC.

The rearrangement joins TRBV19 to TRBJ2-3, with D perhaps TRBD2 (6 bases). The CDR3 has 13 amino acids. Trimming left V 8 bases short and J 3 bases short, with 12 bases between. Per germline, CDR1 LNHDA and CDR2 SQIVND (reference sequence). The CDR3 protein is CASRWEVTDTQYF. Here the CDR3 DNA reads TGTGCCAGTCGTTGGGAGGTAACAGATACGCAGTATTTT. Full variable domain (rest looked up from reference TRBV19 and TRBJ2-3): DGGITQSPKYLFRKEGQNVTLSCEQNLNHDAMYWYRQDPGQGLRLIYYSQIVNDFQKGDIAEGYSVSREKKESFPLTVTSAQKNPTAFYLCASRWEVTDTQYFGPGTRLTVL.

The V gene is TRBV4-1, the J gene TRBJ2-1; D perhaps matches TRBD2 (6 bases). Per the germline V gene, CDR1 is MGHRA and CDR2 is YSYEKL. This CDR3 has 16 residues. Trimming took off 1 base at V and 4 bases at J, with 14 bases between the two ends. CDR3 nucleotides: TGCGCCAGCAGCCAAGGACTAGACCTTACTTACAATGAGCAGTTCTTC. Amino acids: CASSQGLDLTYNEQFF.

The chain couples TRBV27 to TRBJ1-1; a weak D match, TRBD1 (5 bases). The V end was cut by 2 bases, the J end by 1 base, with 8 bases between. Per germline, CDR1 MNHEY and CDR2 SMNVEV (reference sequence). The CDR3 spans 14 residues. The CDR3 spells CASSLVGANTEAFF. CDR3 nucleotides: TGTGCCAGCAGTTTAGTAGGGGCGAACACTGAAGCTTTCTTT.

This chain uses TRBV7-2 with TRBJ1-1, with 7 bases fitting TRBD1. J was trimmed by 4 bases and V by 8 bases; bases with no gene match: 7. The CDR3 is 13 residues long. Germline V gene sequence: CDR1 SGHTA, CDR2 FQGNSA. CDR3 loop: CASGKSGGTEAFF. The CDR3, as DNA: TGTGCCAGCGGAAAGTCAGGGGGCACTGAAGCTTTCTTT. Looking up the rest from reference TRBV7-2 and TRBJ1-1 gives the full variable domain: GAGVSQSPSNKVTEKGKDVELRCDPISGHTALYWYRQSLGQGLEFLIYFQGNSAPDKSGLPSDRFSAERTGGSVSTLTIQRTQQEDSAVYLCASGKSGGTEAFFGQGTRLTVV.

The CDR3 region is CASSYRSVNTEAFF. In nucleotides, the CDR3 is TGTGCCAGCAGTTACCGCTCAGTGAACACTGAAGCTTTCTTT. The chain recombines TRBV6-5 with TRBJ1-1; D is ambiguous. V was shortened by 2 bases and J by 0 bases, with 7 bases between the two germline ends. This CDR3 has 14 amino acids. From germline, CDR1 is MNHEY and CDR2 SVGAGI.

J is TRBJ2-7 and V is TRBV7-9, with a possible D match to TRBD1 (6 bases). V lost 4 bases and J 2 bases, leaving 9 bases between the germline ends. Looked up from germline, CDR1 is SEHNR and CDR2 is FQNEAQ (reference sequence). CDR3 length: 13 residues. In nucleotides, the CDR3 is TGTGCCAGCAGCTCAGGGGACACCTACGAGCAGTACTTC. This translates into CASSSGDTYEQYF.

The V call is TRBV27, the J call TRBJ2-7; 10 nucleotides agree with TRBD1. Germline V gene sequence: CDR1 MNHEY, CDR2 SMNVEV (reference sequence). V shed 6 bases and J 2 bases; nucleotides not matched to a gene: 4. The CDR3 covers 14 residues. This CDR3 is CASSWTGGAYEQYF. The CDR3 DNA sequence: TGTGCCAGCAGCTGGACAGGGGGGGCCTACGAGCAGTACTTC.

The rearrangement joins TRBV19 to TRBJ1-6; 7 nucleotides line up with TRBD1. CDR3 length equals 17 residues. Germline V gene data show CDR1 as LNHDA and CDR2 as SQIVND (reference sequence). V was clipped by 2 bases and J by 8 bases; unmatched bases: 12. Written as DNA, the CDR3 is TGTGCCAGTAGTATATCTGCCCGACAGGGCTGGGATTCACCCCTCCACTTT. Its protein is CASSISARQGWDSPLHF.